This passage covers 17 T cell receptor beta chains from one sample sequenced in a study of T cells in Graves' hyperthyroidism and ophthalmopathy. Amplification yielded TCR beta CDR3 regions, with RNA transcripts as the source. Using the HTBI primer set, a first-round RT-PCR was run on the TCR CDR3. From the multiplex PCR reads, TCRdb called clonotypes with MiXCR, one entry per CDR3 protein. Seen here are 450,000 to 700,000 distinct CDR3 sequences, around 42% observed once, and the top ten hold 19%. Sequences were obtained from peripheral blood or thyroid tissue (not recorded which). These receptors were taken from an adult woman with Graves' disease, either hyperthyroidism or ophthalmopathy (not recorded which).

This clonotype was counted many times. The chain combines TRBV4-1 with TRBJ1-1; tentative D call: TRBD1 (6 bases). The germline V gene encodes CDR1 MGHRA and CDR2 YSYEKL. CDR3 length: 15 residues. The V gene lost 4 bases and the J gene lost 5 bases, with 17 bases spanning the gap. The DNA of the CDR3 is TGCGCCAGCAGCCGTGCCACAGGGATGCGGACTGAAGCTTTCTTT. Encoded protein: CASSRATGMRTEAFF.

The rearrangement joins TRBV11-1 to TRBJ2-7; 9 nucleotides match TRBD1. Germline CDR1 and CDR2: SGHAT and FQDESV (reference sequence). The CDR3 length is 18 residues. V gave up 5 bases and J gave up 13 bases; unmatched junction bases: 27. The CDR3 is CASSPPMGSDRGTYGQYF. The CDR3, as DNA: TGTGCCAGCAGCCCCCCAATGGGATCGGACAGGGGTACCTACGGGCAATACTTC.

The chain links TRBV10-3 to TRBJ2-7; the match to TRBD2 covers 11 bases. V was pared by 10 bases and J by 4 bases, with 9 bases of the junction left unmatched. The CDR3 has 14 amino acids. The V gene's germline CDR1 is ENHRY and CDR2 SYGVKD. The CDR3 sequence: CATVGTSGSYEQYF. CDR3 nucleotides: TGTGCCACCGTCGGAACTAGCGGGAGTTACGAGCAGTACTTC.

This rearrangement joins TRBV6-6 to TRBJ2-2; 11 bases map to TRBD2. The CDR3 totals 15 residues. Germline loops: CDR1 MNHNY, CDR2 SVGAGI (reference sequence). J gave up 5 bases and V 6 bases, and 5 bases lay outside the gene matches. CDR3 in amino acids: CASSSTSGVTGELFF. CDR3 in DNA: TGTGCCAGCAGCTCGACTAGCGGGGTAACCGGGGAGCTGTTTTTT.

The CDR3 DNA reads TGTGCCAGCAGTTTCAGGGTCCTATGGGAGCAGTACTTC. This encodes CASSFRVLWEQYF. This chain uses TRBV15 with TRBJ2-7, with D maybe TRBD1 (5 bases). The V gene's germline CDR1 is LNHNV and CDR2 YYDKDF (reference sequence). This CDR3 comprises 13 residues. Trimming left V 10 bases short and J 7 bases short, with 20 bases between.

In its sample, this clonotype was seen many times. The chain uses TRBV20-1 and TRBJ2-7, with 8 bases matching TRBD2. CDR3 length equals 14 residues. V lost 2 bases and J lost 2; bases outside the gene matches: 5. The germline gives CDR1 DFQATT, CDR2 SNEGSKA (reference sequence). CDR3 coding DNA: TGCAGTGCTAGATTGTGGCGGGAGGCCTACGAGCAGTACTTC. Translating gives CSARLWREAYEQYF.

This clonotype was observed at least ten times. The chain uses TRBV18 and TRBJ2-7, with TRBD1 identical over 9 bases. The germline gives CDR1 KGHSH, CDR2 LQKENI. The CDR3 extends over 13 amino acids. V gave up 3 bases and J gave up 7 bases; unmatched junction bases: 4. The CDR3 is CASSPDRGVEQYF. In DNA, the CDR3 is TGTGCCAGCTCACCGGACAGGGGTGTAGAGCAGTACTTC. Drawing the rest from reference TRBV18 and TRBJ2-7, the complete variable domain is NAGVMQNPRHLVRRRGQEARLRCSPMKGHSHVYWYRQLPEEGLKFMVYLQKENIIDESGMPKERFSAEFPKEGPSILRIQQVVRGDSAAYFCASSPDRGVEQYFGPGTRLTVT.

CDR3 region: CASSLRGGHGYTF. The DNA of the CDR3 is TGTGCCAGCAGCTTGCGAGGGGGCCATGGCTACACCTTC. V gene TRBV5-5 combines with J gene TRBJ1-2, with 7 bases that match TRBD1. Germline CDR1 reads SGHKS; CDR2 reads YYEKEE (reference sequence). V shed 1 base, J shed 6 bases, and the junction held 3 bases outside the gene matches. This CDR3 is 13 amino acids long.

The rearrangement joins TRBV20-1 to TRBJ1-1; D not resolved. The germline V and J ends were trimmed by 6 bases and 1 base, with 18 bases remaining between them. The CDR3 contains 15 residues. CDR1 and CDR2 (germline): DFQATT, SNEGSKA (reference sequence). CDR3 sequence (DNA): TGCAGTGCCTACTCCCCGGAGGCTTCGAACACTGAAGCTTTCTTT. This sequence encodes CSAYSPEASNTEAFF.

The sample holds a few counts of this clonotype. This sequence joins TRBV6-2 or TRBV6-3 and TRBJ1-1; D uncertain. V lost 1 base and J 5 bases, leaving 8 bases between the germline ends. This CDR3 has 13 amino acids. In germline, CDR1 is MNHEY, CDR2 SVGEGT. CDR3 bases: TGTGCCAGCAGTTACTTTTTGTGGACTGAAGCTTTCTTT. It is translated as CASSYFLWTEAFF.

This clonotype appeared many times. The chain combines TRBV27 with TRBJ1-2, with D possibly being TRBD1 (6 bases). V lost 6 bases and J lost 0, with 11 bases in between. This CDR3 contains 14 residues. The germline gives CDR1 MNHEY, CDR2 SMNVEV (reference sequence). The DNA of the CDR3 is TGTGCCAGCAGCCTGACAGGCACTAACTATGGCTACACCTTC. This translates into CASSLTGTNYGYTF.

V and J are TRBV4-1 and TRBJ1-6; D possibly corresponds to TRBD1 (5 bases). Germline lookup yields CDR1 MGHRA and CDR2 YSYEKL. Trimming left V 0 bases short and J 10 bases short, with 7 bases between. This CDR3 is 13 amino acids long. CDR3 protein: CASSQEGQSPLHF. The CDR3, as DNA: TGCGCCAGCAGCCAAGAGGGGCAATCACCCCTCCACTTT.

For the CDR3, the DNA is TGTGCCATTTCCCGCAGGGGACTTGATGATGGCTACACCTTC. It translates to CAISRRGLDDGYTF. The chain couples TRBV19 to TRBJ1-2; tentative D call: TRBD1 (6 bases). Germline V gene sequence: CDR1 LNHDA, CDR2 SQIVND (reference sequence). Trimming stripped 10 bases from V and 6 bases from J, with 21 bases between. CDR3 size: 14 residues.

The chain combines TRBV2 with TRBJ1-2, with TRBD1 identical over 7 bases. The CDR3 runs to 12 residues. The V and J ends lost 7 bases and 6 bases, in that order; junction bases with no gene match: 5. Germline CDR1 is SNHLY and CDR2 is FYNNEI. The CDR3 coding sequence is TGTGCCAGCAAGGAACAGGGGAATGGCTACACCTTC. Its translation: CASKEQGNGYTF.

This clonotype has a count of ten or more. The chain couples TRBV25-1 to TRBJ1-5, with 7 positions matching TRBD1. Germline lookup yields CDR1 MGHDK and CDR2 SYGVNS. The CDR3 runs to 16 residues. V was pared by 3 bases and J by 4 bases, with 9 bases of the junction left unmatched. The CDR3 DNA sequence: TGTGCCAGCAGTGATCCGAGACAGGGCAATAATCAGCCCCAGCATTTT. Translation: CASSDPRQGNNQPQHF.

This clonotype was seen at least ten times. V and J are TRBV20-1 and TRBJ2-7; no clear D gene. Looked up from germline, CDR1 is DFQATT and CDR2 is SNEGSKA (reference sequence). V was clipped by 6 bases and J by 1 base, with 19 bases between them. CDR3 length equals 15 residues. In nucleotides, the CDR3 is TGCAGTGCGCCTCATTCCATCGGGTCGTCCTACGAGCAGTACTTC. Protein sequence: CSAPHSIGSSYEQYF.

This clonotype was recorded a few times. This chain connects TRBV7-9 to TRBJ2-7, with 7 bases aligning to TRBD1. Trimming cost V 3 bases and J 3 bases; bases outside gene matches: 5. Germline CDR1 is SEHNR and CDR2 is FQNEAQ (reference sequence). The CDR3 totals 14 residues. The chain's CDR3 is CASSLTGTLYEQYF. In DNA, the CDR3 is TGTGCCAGCAGCTTGACAGGGACCCTCTACGAGCAGTACTTC.